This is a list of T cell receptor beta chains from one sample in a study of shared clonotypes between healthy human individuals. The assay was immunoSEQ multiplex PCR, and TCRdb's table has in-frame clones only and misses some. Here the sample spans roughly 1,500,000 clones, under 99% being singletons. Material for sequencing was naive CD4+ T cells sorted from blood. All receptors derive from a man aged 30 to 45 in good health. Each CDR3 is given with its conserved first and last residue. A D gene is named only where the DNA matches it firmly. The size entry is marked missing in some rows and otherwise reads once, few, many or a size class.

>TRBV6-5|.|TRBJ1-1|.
TGTGCCAGCAGCCCCCGTGGGAGCTTGACTGAAGCTTTCTTT
CASSPRGSLTEAFF
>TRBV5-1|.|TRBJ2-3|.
TGCGCCAGCAGCTTGGTTGTAGCCCCCTATCGAGATACGCAGTATTTT
CASSLVVAPYRDTQYF
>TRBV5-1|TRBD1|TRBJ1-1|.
TGCGCCAGCAGCTTGGCTGGGACAGAGAACACTGAAGCTTTCTTT
CASSLAGTENTEAFF
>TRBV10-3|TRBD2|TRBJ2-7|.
TGTGCCATCAGTGGGGGCCTAGCGGGAGGGTACGAGCAGTACTTC
CAISGGLAGGYEQYF
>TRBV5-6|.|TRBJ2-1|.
TGTGCCAGCAGCTTGGGCGTTTTGGGGCTGGAGCAGTTCTTC
CASSLGVLGLEQFF
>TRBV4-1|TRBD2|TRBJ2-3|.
TGCGCCAGCAGCCAAGAACTTAGTCCTAGCGGGGCAGCTGATACGCAGTATTTT
CASSQELSPSGAADTQYF
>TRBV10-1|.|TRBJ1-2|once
TGCGCCAGCAGTGAGTCACTTTCAGGGCATGGCTACACCTTC
CASSESLSGHGYTF
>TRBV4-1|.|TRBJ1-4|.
TGCGCCAGCAGCCAAGCCGGGGGGGCGGCCAATGAAAAACTGTTTTTT
CASSQAGGAANEKLFF
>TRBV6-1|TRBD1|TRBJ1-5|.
TGTGCCAGCAGTAAAGACAGGGGGTTTTCGTCCCAGCATTTT
CASSKDRGFSSQHF
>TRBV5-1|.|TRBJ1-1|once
TGCGCCAGCAGCCCCCAAGGGGTGAACACTGAAGCTTTCTTT
CASSPQGVNTEAFF
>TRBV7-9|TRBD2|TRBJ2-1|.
TGTGCCAGCAGCTCCCGGACTAGCGGGAGGGCCAACTACAATGAGCAGTTCTTC
CASSSRTSGRANYNEQFF
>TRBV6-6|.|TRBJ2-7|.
TGTGCCAGCAGTTACGGGGATGGTTCCTACGAGCAGTACTTC
CASSYGDGSYEQYF
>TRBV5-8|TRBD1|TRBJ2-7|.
TGTGCCAGCAGCTTGGTTGGGACAGGTTTGGACGAGCAGTACTTC
CASSLVGTGLDEQYF
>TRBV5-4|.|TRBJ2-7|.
TGTGCCAGCAGCGACAGAGCCACCTACGAGCAGTACTTC
CASSDRATYEQYF
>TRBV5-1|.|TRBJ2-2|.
TGCGCCAGCAGCACTAGGAGGGAGAGGGCCGGGGAGCTGTTTTTT
CASSTRRERAGELFF
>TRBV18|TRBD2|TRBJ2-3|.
TGTGCCAGCTCACTCGTCCCTACTAGCGGAATCACAGATACGCAGTATTTT
CASSLVPTSGITDTQYF
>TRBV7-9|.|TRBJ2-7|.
TGTGCCAGCAGCTCACCTCGTTCGCGGTTAGGGTCCTACGAGCAGTACTTC
CASSSPRSRLGSYEQYF
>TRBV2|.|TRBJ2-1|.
TGTGCCAGCAGTCGGTTTCAGAACTACAATGAGCAGTTCTTC
CASSRFQNYNEQFF
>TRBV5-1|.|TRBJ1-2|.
TGCGCCAGCAGCTTGGTGGGGGATACGATTTTGTTGGGCTACACCTTC
CASSLVGDTILLGYTF
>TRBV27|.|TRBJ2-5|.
TGTGCCAGCAGTCCCTGGGTCCTCCAAGAGACCCAGTACTTC
CASSPWVLQETQYF
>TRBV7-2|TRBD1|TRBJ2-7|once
TGTGCCAGCAGCCCGCAACAGGGGGCGACCTACGAGCAGTACTTC
CASSPQQGATYEQYF
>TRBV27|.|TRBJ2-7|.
TGTGCCAGCGGCTTCTACGAGCAGTACTTC
CASGFYEQYF
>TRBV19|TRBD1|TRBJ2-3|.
TGTGCCAGTCCGCGGGACAGGGACCACACAGATACGCAGTATTTT
CASPRDRDHTDTQYF
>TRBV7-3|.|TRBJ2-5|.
TGTGCCAGCAGCCGGTGGGGGGAGACCCAGTACTTC
CASSRWGETQYF
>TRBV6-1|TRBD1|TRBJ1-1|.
TGTGCCAGCAGTGAGAACAGGGGGCACACTGAAGCTTTCTTT
CASSENRGHTEAFF
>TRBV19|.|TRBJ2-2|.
TGTGCCAGTAGTTTTCCTAGGGACGGGGAGCTGTTTTTT
CASSFPRDGELFF
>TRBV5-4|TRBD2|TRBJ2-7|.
TGTGCCAGCAGCTCGGGACTATGGGCCTACGAGCAGTACTTC
CASSSGLWAYEQYF
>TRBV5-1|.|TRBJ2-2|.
TGCGCCAGCAGCTTGGCCGAAACCGGGGAGCTGTTTTTT
CASSLAETGELFF
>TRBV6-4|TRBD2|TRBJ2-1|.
TGTGCCAGCAGTGACTATATAGGGACTAGCGCCAATGAGCAGTTCTTC
CASSDYIGTSANEQFF
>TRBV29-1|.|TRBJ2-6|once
TGCAGCGTTGACGACAGTAGCTCTGGGGCCAACGTCCTGACTTTC
CSVDDSSSGANVLTF
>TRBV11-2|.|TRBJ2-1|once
TGTGCCAGCAGCTTAGGGGGACGCGATGAGCAGTTCTTC
CASSLGGRDEQFF
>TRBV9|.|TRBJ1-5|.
TGTGCCAGCAGCGTAGAGGACCGGTATCAGCCCCAGCATTTT
CASSVEDRYQPQHF
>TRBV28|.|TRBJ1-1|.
TGTGCCAGCAGACGGAGCACTGAAGCTTTCTTT
CASRRSTEAFF
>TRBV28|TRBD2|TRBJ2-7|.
TGTGCCAGCAGTCCACGGGTAGCGGGAGTCGGTGAGCAGTACTTC
CASSPRVAGVGEQYF
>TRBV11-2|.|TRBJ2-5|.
TGTGCCAGCAGCTTAGTGGGGGTGGGGACCCAGTACTTC
CASSLVGVGTQYF
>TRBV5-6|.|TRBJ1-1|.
TGTGCCAGCAGCCCGACAGGTAGAGACACTGAAGCTTTCTTT
CASSPTGRDTEAFF
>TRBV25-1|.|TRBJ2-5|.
TGTGCCAGCAGTGGGCGGAAGGACCAAGAGACCCAGTACTTC
CASSGRKDQETQYF
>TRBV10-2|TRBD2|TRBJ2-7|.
TGCGCCAGCAGTGAATCCCCGGGAGGGAGATACGAGCAGTACTTC
CASSESPGGRYEQYF
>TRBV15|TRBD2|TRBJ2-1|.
TGTGCCACCAGCAGAGTTCGAGGGGCCTTAGCGGGAAGAAATGAGCAGTTCTTC
CATSRVRGALAGRNEQFF
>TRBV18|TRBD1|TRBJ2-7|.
TGTGCCAGCTCATCGAACAGGGGGAGCTCCTACGAGCAGTACTTC
CASSSNRGSSYEQYF
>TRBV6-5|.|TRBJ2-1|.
TGTGCCAGCAGTGCCTATACCGGCGTTGAGCAGTTCTTC
CASSAYTGVEQFF
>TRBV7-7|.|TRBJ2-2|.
TGTGCCAGCAGCTCAAATGTCGGGGAGCTGTTTTTT
CASSSNVGELFF
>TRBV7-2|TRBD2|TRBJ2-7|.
TGTGCCAGCAGCTTAGCAGGGACTAGCGGGAGAGGCGAGCAGTACTTC
CASSLAGTSGRGEQYF
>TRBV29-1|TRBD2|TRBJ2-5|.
TGCAGCGTGCCACTTCTAGCGGGAGTAGGGGAGACCCAGTACTTC
CSVPLLAGVGETQYF
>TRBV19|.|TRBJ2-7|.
TGTGCCAGTCGACGGAGAGGGTTCTACGAGCAGTACTTC
CASRRRGFYEQYF
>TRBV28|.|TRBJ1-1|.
TGTGCCAGCACTCCGCGTGTCCTGAGCAGGGGAACCACTGAAGCTTTCTTT
CASTPRVLSRGTTEAFF
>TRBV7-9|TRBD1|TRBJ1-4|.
TGTGCCAGCAGCCGGGACAGGGAAGATGAAAAACTGTTTTTT
CASSRDREDEKLFF
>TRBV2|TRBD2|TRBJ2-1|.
TGTGCCAGCAGTACCATTCTAGCGGGTAATGAGCAGTTCTTC
CASSTILAGNEQFF
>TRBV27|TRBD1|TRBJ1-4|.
TGTGCCAGCAGCCCGTCTCAGGGGGAAAATGAAAAACTGTTTTTT
CASSPSQGENEKLFF
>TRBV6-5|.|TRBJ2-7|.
TGTGCCAGCAGTTACTCGAGGGACCACTCCTACGAGCAGTACTTC
CASSYSRDHSYEQYF
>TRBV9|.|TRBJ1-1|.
TGTGCCAGCAGCGTAGATGTGGGGATGAACACTGAAGCTTTCTTT
CASSVDVGMNTEAFF
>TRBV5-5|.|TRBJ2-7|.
TGTGCCAGCAGCCTCCGGACAGGACTATACGAGCAGTACTTC
CASSLRTGLYEQYF
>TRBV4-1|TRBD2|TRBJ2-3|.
TGCGCCAGCAGCCAAGTTGAGCTAGCGGTCGCCACAGATACGCAGTATTTT
CASSQVELAVATDTQYF
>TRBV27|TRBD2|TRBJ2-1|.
TGTGCCAGCAGTCCCCGCAGCGGGAGCTCCTACAATGAGCAGTTCTTC
CASSPRSGSSYNEQFF
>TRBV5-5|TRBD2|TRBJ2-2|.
TGTGCCAGCGAGCGGGAGGGCCTGAACGGGGAGCTGTTTTTT
CASEREGLNGELFF